One sample yielded the 8 T cell receptor beta chains listed below, sequenced in a study of T cells in Graves' hyperthyroidism and ophthalmopathy. RNA transcripts served as the template for amplifying TCR beta CDR3 regions. A set of HTBI primers served as the primers for a first-round RT-PCR of the TCR CDR3. TCRdb redid the calling of the multiplex PCR reads with MiXCR, one entry per CDR3 protein. The table includes approximately 600,000 distinct CDR3 sequences, under 25% detected once. The sequencing input was blood. The receptors were gathered from a man aged 30 to 39 with Graves' ophthalmopathy.

This clonotype appeared many times. The chain uses TRBV5-1 and TRBJ1-2, with D possibly matching TRBD1 (5 bases). Between the trimmed V and J ends, which lost 2 bases and 8 bases, there was a span of 19 bases. CDR1 and CDR2 (germline): SGHRS, YFSETQ. The length of the CDR3 is 15 residues. CDR3 in DNA: TGCGCCAGCAGCTTCGGTGGGGGTTTCCTTGGAGGCTACACCTTC. Amino acids: CASSFGGGFLGGYTF.

The V call is TRBV6-2 or TRBV6-3, the J call TRBJ1-5, with D unclear. V lost 11 bases, J lost 6 bases, and 17 bases lay in between. CDR1 MNHEY and CDR2 SVGEGT come from the germline V gene. CDR3 length: 13 residues. In DNA form, the CDR3 reads TGTGCCGCCGGACGGGGTGATGGTCAGCCCCAGCATTTT. Protein: CAAGRGDGQPQHF.

The chain employs TRBV25-1 and TRBJ2-7; 7 positions match TRBD2. The CDR3 sequence is 15 residues long. CDR1 MGHDK and CDR2 SYGVNS come from the germline V gene. V lost 6 bases to trimming and J lost 0 bases; unmatched junction nucleotides: 8. The CDR3 DNA reads as TGTGCCAGCAGCGGATCCTCTAGCGGCTCCTACGAGCAGTACTTC. Translated, it gives CASSGSSSGSYEQYF.

This clonotype showed up just a few times. This chain joins TRBV4-3 and TRBJ2-3; 7 nucleotides match TRBD2. Germline CDR1 is LGHNA and CDR2 is YSLEER. There are 16 residues in the CDR3. V gave up 0 bases and J gave up 2 bases; unmatched junction bases: 5. In DNA, the CDR3 is TGCGCCAGCAGCCAAGAATCAGCGGGATTCACAGATACGCAGTATTTT. Encoded protein: CASSQESAGFTDTQYF.

This clonotype was found a few times. The chain recombines TRBV27 with TRBJ1-6; TRBD1 might be the D (5 bases). V was shortened by 0 bases and J by 6 bases, with 12 bases between the two germline ends. This CDR3 region has 16 residues. CDR1 and CDR2 (germline): MNHEY, SMNVEV (reference sequence). The CDR3 here is CASSLSSRQGNSPLHF. The CDR3 DNA reads as TGTGCCAGCAGTTTATCCTCCCGGCAGGGTAATTCACCCCTCCACTTT.

The chain recombines TRBV9 with TRBJ2-3; TRBD2 agrees at 9 bases. The CDR3 is 18 residues long. CDR1 and CDR2 from the germline V gene are SGDLS and YYNGEE. The J segment lost 0 bases and the V segment lost 2 bases, leaving 10 bases of the junction unmatched. The CDR3 nucleotides are TGTGCCAGCAGCGTCGATGCGGGAGGGAGTGCTAGCACAGATACGCAGTATTTT. Its translation is CASSVDAGGSASTDTQYF.

J is TRBJ2-7 and V is TRBV28; 9 bases map to TRBD1. V lost 4 bases and J lost 4; bases outside the gene matches: 14. The germline CDR1 and CDR2 sequences are MDHEN and SYDVKM. This CDR3 is built from 17 residues. CDR3: CASSSTFRDREIYEQYF. The DNA for the CDR3 is TGTGCCAGCAGTTCCACGTTTCGGGACAGGGAGATTTACGAGCAGTACTTC.

This clonotype was observed a handful of times. The chain recombines TRBV3-1 with TRBJ2-5; D is possibly TRBD1 (5 bases). CDR1 is LGHDT, CDR2 YNNKEL, per germline (reference sequence). Trimming left V 0 bases short and J 4 bases short, with 12 bases between. This CDR3 comprises 15 residues. CDR3 DNA: TGTGCCAGCAGCCAAGAAAGGGGCTCCGGAGAGACCCAGTACTTC. It codes for CASSQERGSGETQYF.